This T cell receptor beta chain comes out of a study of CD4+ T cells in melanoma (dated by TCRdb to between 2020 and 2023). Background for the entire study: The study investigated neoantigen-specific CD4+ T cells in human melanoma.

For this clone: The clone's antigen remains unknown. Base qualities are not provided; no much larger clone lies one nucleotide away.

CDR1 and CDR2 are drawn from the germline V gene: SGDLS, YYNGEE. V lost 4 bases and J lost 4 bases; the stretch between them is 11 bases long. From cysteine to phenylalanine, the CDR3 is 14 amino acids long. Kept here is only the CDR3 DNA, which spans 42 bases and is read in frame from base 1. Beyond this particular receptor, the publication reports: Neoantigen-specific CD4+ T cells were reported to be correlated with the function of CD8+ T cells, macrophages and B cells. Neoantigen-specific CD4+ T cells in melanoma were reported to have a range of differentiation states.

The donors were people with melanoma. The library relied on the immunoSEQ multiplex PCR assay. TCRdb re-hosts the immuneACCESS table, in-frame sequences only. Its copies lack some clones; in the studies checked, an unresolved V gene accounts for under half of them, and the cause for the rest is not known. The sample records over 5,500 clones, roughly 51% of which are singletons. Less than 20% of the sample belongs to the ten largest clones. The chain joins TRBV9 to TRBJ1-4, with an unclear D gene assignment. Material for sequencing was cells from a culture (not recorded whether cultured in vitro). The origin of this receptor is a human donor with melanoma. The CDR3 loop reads CASSPRLDNEKLFF. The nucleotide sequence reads TGTGCCAGCAGCCCCAGACTGGATAATGAAAAACTGTTTTTT.